The source of this TCR beta chain is a study of T cell repertoires in aging, cancer and after chemotherapy. Amplification of TCR beta used genomic DNA extracted from peripheral blood. A mixed TRB-A/B primer pool amplified rearranged TRB by multiplex touch-down PCR. TCRdb reprocessed the multiplex PCR reads with MiXCR, giving one entry per CDR3 protein. The sample carries some 19,000 distinct CDR3 sequences, roughly two fifths recorded once. The sample comprised blood. This clonotype was obtained from a human donor with a solid tumor.

The CDR3 spells CASSPTGGGGYTF. The CDR3 nucleotides are TGTGCCAGCAGCCCGACAGGGGGGGGTGGCTACACCTTC. V gene TRBV6-6 combines with J gene TRBJ1-2, with TRBD1 matching 9 bases. With V trimmed by 6 bases and J by 7 bases, 6 bases remained unmatched. The CDR3 runs to 13 residues. Germline V gene data show CDR1 as MNHNY and CDR2 as SVGAGI (reference sequence).